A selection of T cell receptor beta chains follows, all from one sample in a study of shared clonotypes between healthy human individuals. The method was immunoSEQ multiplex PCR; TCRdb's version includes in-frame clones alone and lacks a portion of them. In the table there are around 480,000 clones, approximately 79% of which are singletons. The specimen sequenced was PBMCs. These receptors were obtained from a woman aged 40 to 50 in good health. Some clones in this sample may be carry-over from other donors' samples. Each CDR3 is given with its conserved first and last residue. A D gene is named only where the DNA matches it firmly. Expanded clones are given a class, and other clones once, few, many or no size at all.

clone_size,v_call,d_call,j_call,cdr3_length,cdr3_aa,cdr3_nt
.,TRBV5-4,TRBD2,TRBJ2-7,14,CASSLWGTSREQYF,TGTGCCAGCAGCTTGTGGGGGACTAGTCGCGAGCAGTACTTC
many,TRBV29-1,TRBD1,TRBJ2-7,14,CSVQIPGQGHEQYF,TGCAGCGTCCAAATACCGGGACAGGGTCACGAGCAGTACTTC
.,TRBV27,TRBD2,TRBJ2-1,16,CASSLSGLAKIGEQFF,TGTGCCAGCAGTTTGTCGGGACTAGCTAAGATTGGTGAGCAGTTCTTC
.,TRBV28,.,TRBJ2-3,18,CARGEGAAPLASTDTQYF,TGTGCCAGGGGGGAAGGGGCTGCTCCCCTGGCGAGCACAGATACGCAGTATTTT
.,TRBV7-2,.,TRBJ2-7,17,CASSLDTLAVTTYEQYF,TGTGCCAGCAGCTTAGACACCCTAGCCGTAACAACCTACGAGCAGTACTTC
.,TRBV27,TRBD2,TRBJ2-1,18,CASSSRTSGRNQYNEQFF,TGTGCCAGCAGTTCCCGGACTAGCGGGAGGAACCAGTACAATGAGCAGTTCTTC
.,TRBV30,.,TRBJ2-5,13,CAWSVNSQETQYF,TGTGCCTGGAGTGTGAACAGCCAAGAGACCCAGTACTTC
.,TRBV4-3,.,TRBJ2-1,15,CASSQEGGTYNEQFF,TGCGCCAGCAGCCAAGAAGGAGGGACCTACAATGAGCAGTTCTTC
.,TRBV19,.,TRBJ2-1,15,CASSLGFSSYNEQFF,TGTGCCAGTAGTTTGGGATTCAGCTCCTACAATGAGCAGTTCTTC
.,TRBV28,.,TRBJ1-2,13,CASSLYGLYGYTF,TGTGCCAGCAGTTTATACGGACTCTATGGCTACACCTTC
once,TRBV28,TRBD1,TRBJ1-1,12,CASQTQGNEAFF,TGTGCCAGCCAAACACAGGGGAACGAAGCTTTCTTT
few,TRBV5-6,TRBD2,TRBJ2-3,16,CASSLVGTSGRDTQYF,TGTGCCAGCAGCTTGGTTGGGACTAGCGGGAGAGATACGCAGTATTTT
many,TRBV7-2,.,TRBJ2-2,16,CASSRLTEANTGELFF,TGTGCCAGCAGCCGGTTGACAGAAGCGAACACCGGGGAGCTGTTTTTT
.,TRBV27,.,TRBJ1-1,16,CASSSPVPVTDTEAFF,TGTGCCAGCAGTTCCCCAGTCCCAGTCACGGACACTGAAGCTTTCTTT
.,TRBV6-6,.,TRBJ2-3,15,CASTLTRASTDTQYF,TGTGCCAGCACCCTCACCCGGGCTAGCACAGATACGCAGTATTTT
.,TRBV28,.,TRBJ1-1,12,CASSGMNTEAFF,TGTGCCAGCAGTGGGATGAACACTGAAGCTTTCTTT
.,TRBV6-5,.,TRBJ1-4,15,CASSYSSSRPEKLFF,TGTGCCAGCAGTTACTCATCATCTCGACCTGAAAAACTGTTTTTT
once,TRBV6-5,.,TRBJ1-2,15,CASSKPLGVNYGYTF,TGTGCCAGCAGTAAACCTCTAGGAGTTAACTATGGCTACACCTTC
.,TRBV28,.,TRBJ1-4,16,CASSPFPGRSNEKLFF,TGTGCCAGCAGCCCCTTCCCAGGGAGGTCTAATGAAAAACTGTTTTTT
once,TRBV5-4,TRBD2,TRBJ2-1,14,CASSRLAGYNEQFF,TGTGCCAGCAGCCGACTAGCGGGGTACAATGAGCAGTTCTTC
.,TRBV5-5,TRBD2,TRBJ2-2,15,CASRRLAVNTGELFF,TGTGCCAGCAGGAGACTAGCGGTAAACACCGGGGAGCTGTTTTTT
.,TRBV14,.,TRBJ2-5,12,CASSQYGETQYF,TGTGCCAGCAGCCAATACGGGGAGACCCAGTACTTC
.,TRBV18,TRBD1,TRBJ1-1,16,CASSPKQGVMNTEAFF,TGTGCCAGCTCACCAAAGCAGGGGGTCATGAACACTGAAGCTTTCTTT
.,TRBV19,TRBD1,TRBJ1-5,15,CASSKGQANNQPQHF,TGTGCCAGTAGTAAGGGACAGGCGAACAATCAGCCCCAGCATTTT
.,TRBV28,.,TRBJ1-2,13,CASSLWAKDGYTF,TGTGCCAGCAGTTTATGGGCAAAAGATGGCTACACCTTC
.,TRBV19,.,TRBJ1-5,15,CASSIGRRAWQPQHF,TGTGCCAGTAGTATAGGACGCAGGGCTTGGCAGCCCCAGCATTTT
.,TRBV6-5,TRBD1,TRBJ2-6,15,CASTLQGSGANVLTF,TGTGCCAGCACCCTACAGGGGTCTGGGGCCAACGTCCTGACTTTC
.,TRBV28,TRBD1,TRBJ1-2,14,CASSSGTGNYGYTF,TGTGCCAGCAGCTCCGGGACAGGGAATTATGGCTACACCTTC
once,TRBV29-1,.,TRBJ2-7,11,CSSRQGAEQYF,TGCAGCTCCCGGCAGGGCGCCGAGCAGTACTTC
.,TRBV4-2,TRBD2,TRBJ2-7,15,CASSQGLAKAYEQYF,TGTGCCAGCAGCCAAGGACTAGCGAAAGCCTACGAGCAGTACTTC